This TCR beta chain was captured in a study of vaccination effects on CD4 cells after COVID-19. Clones were read by immunoSEQ multiplex PCR, and TCRdb kept only the in-frame ones, dropping some. Counted here are tens of thousands of clones, 65% to 90% occurring once; the ten biggest clones make up about 2.3%. Comment on this clone: Its target is unknown.

CD4+ T cells specific for antigen were expanded with viral peptide pools by the ViraFEST assay before sequencing. Isolation of CD4+ T cells took place after about 10 days of culture. Regarding the study as a whole: The study had few convalescent patients and no early post-infection timepoints.

This clonotype originated in a human donor who received a COVID-19 vaccine. The sequences come from CD4+ T cells from PBMCs cultured with HCoV-229E spike peptides, collected before COVID-19 vaccination.

The CDR3 bases are TGTGCCAGCAGTGAAGTAGACAGGGCCCACTACGAGCAGTACGTC. It yields the protein CASSEVDRAHYEQYV. The chain uses TRBV6-1 and TRBJ2-7, with 7 bases matching TRBD1. Unmatched junction bases numbered 6, after V lost 1 base and J lost 3 bases. Germline lookup yields CDR1 MNHNS and CDR2 SASEGT. The CDR3 totals 15 residues.